The source of this T cell receptor beta chain is a study of T cells in Graves' hyperthyroidism and ophthalmopathy. Across the whole study: The blood sample was taken at first diagnosis, before treatment began.

The length of the CDR3 is 13 residues. Trimming took off 4 bases at V and 5 bases at J, with 11 bases between the two ends. Germline CDR1 is SQVTM and CDR2 is ANQGSEA. The CDR3 regions of TCR beta were amplified from RNA transcripts. In the first-round RT-PCR of the TCR CDR3, the HTBI primer set was used. TCRdb passed the multiplex PCR reads through MiXCR, listing each CDR3 protein once. The table records 600,000 to 650,000 distinct CDR3 sequences, about a sixth of them present only once. Study observations and caveats: Blood samples included most of the expanded thyroid clonotypes exceeding 0.001.

Concerning this clonotype: Its antigen is undetermined.

Sequenced sample: blood. The source is a woman in her 30s with Graves' hyperthyroidism. The chain recombines TRBV29-1 with TRBJ2-2; D may be TRBD2 (5 bases). This chain's CDR3 is CSVVGIATGELFF. For the CDR3, the DNA is TGCAGCGTTGTGGGGATAGCGACCGGGGAGCTGTTTTTT.